A single TCR beta chain is shown here with its context. What it binds is not known. There are 17 residues in the CDR3. The data originate from a study of OX40 agonist ivuxolimab in advanced cancers. Study overall: The mean age was roughly 60 years, ranging from 23 to 79, with approximately 83% of participants male. Partial responses were observed in three patients, of whom one had hepatocellular carcinoma and two had cutaneous melanoma.

Measured with immunoSEQ multiplex PCR; TCRdb has only the in-frame clones, and not every one. Of roughly 74,000 clones in the sample, approximately 90% are singletons; the top ten hold 8.5% to 9%. Baseline, cycle 4 day 1, and cycle 7 day 1 were the blood sampling points. Study-level points and caveats: Which antigen the expanded peripheral T cells recognized is unknown.

The TCR originated in an adult with an advanced solid tumor such as melanoma, head and neck, liver or kidney cancer. This sequence joins TRBV21-1 and TRBJ2-7; no check of the table's D call, TRBD1, against the DNA was made. TRBV21-1 is labeled a pseudogene. Sample: CD4+ or CD8+ T cells sorted from blood, taken in a trial of the OX40 agonist ivuxolimab. The DNA of the CDR3 is TGTGCCAGCAGCAAAAATAGACATCCTTTCGTGTGGGACGAGCAGTACTTC. Residues: CASSKNRHPFVWDEQYF.